This T cell receptor beta chain was sequenced in a study of blood T cell repertoires in COVID-19. Study-level background: COVID-19 samples from acute and convalescent phases originated in the United States, Italy and Spain.

Some clones are missing from TCRdb's copy, which holds only in-frame ones; the method was immunoSEQ multiplex PCR. The sample yields some 240,000 clones, approximately 80% seen once. Germline assignment: CDR1 MNHEY and CDR2 SVGAGI. The CDR3 covers 15 residues. V shed 5 bases, J shed 1 base, and the junction held 4 bases outside the gene matches. Sequencing was carried out using peripheral blood. The rearrangement links TRBV6-5 to TRBJ2-2, with 7 bases fitting TRBD1. The source of this sequence is a human donor in a cohort sampled during active COVID-19. The CDR3 here is CASSRRDRNTGELFF. The CDR3, as DNA: TGTGCCAGCAGTCGCAGGGACAGGAACACCGGGGAGCTGTTTTTT.